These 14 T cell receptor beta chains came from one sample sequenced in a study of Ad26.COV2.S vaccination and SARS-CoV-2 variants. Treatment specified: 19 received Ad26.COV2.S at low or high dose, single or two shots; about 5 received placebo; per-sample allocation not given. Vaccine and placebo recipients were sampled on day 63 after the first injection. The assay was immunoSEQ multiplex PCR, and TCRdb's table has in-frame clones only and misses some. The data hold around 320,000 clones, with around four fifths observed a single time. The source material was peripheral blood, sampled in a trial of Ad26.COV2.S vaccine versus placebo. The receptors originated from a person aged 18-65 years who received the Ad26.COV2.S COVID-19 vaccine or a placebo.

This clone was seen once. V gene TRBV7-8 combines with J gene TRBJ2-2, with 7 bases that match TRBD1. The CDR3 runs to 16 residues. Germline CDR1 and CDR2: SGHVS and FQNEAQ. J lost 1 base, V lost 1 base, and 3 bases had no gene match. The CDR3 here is CASSLGWDRNTGELFF. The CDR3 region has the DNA TGTGCCAGCAGCTTAGGGTGGGACAGGAACACCGGGGAGCTGTTTTTT.

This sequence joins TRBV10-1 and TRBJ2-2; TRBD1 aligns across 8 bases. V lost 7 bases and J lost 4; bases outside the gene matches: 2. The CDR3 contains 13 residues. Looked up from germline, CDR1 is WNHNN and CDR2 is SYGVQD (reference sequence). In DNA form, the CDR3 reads TGCGCCAGCAAGGACAGGGTCACCGGGGAGCTGTTTTTT. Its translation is CASKDRVTGELFF.

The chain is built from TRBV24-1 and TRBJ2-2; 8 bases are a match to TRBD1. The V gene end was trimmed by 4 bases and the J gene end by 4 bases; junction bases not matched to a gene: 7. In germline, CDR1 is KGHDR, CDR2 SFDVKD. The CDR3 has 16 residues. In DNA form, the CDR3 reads TGTGCCACCAGTGACATCAGGGGGCGCGGCACCGGGGAGCTGTTTTTT. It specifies CATSDIRGRGTGELFF.

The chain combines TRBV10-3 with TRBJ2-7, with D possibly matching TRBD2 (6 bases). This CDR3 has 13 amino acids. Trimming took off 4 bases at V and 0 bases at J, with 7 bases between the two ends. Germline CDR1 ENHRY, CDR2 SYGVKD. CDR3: CAISVRGSYEQYF. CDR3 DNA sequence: TGTGCCATCAGTGTGCGGGGCTCCTACGAGCAGTACTTC.

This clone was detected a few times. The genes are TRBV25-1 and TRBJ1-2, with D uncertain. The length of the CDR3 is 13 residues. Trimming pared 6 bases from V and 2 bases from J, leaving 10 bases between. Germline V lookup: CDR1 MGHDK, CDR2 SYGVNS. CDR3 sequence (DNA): TGTGCCAGCAGAGCCGCGGGGAACTATGGCTACACCTTC. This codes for CASRAAGNYGYTF.

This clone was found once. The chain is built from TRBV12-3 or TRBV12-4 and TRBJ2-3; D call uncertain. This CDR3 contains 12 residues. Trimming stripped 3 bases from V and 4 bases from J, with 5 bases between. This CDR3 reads CASSLVADTQYF. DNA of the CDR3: TGTGCCAGCAGTTTGGTAGCAGATACGCAGTATTTT.

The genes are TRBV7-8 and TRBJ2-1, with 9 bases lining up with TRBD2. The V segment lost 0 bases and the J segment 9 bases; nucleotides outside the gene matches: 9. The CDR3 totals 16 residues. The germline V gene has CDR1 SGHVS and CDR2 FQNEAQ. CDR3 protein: CASSLAGAGGLGEQFF. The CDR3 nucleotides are TGTGCCAGCAGCTTAGCGGGAGCGGGGGGATTGGGTGAGCAGTTCTTC. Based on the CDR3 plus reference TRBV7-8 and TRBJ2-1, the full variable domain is GAGVSQSPRYKVAKRGQDVALRCDPISGHVSLFWYQQALGQGPEFLTYFQNEAQLDKSGLPSDRFFAERPEGSVSTLKIQRTQQEDSAVYLCASSLAGAGGLGEQFFGPGTRLTVL.

The CDR3 region is CASSGGGVYNEQFF. CDR3 in DNA: TGTGCCAGCAGCGGTGGCGGGGTTTACAATGAGCAGTTCTTC. V usage is TRBV5-7 and J usage is TRBJ2-1; a possible D gene is TRBD2 (6 bases). TRBV5-7 is reported as an ORF; its role is uncertain. The CDR3 totals 14 residues. Trimming pared 4 bases from V and 4 bases from J, leaving 12 bases between.

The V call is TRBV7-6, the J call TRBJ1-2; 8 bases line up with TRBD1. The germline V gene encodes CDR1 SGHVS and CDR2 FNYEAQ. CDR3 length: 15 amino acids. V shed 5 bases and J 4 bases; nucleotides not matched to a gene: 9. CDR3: CASSHEPTGGYGYTF. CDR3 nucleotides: TGTGCCAGCAGCCACGAACCTACAGGGGGCTATGGCTACACCTTC.

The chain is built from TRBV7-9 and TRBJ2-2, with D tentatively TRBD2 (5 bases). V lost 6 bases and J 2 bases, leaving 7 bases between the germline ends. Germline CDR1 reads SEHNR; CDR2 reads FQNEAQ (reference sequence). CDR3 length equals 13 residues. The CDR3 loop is CASRGANTGELFF. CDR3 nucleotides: TGTGCCAGCAGGGGAGCCAACACCGGGGAGCTGTTTTTT.

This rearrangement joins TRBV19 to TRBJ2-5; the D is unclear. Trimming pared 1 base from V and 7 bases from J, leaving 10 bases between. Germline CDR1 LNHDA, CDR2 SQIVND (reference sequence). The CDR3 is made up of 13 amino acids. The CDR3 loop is CASSIGLHMTQYF. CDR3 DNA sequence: TGTGCCAGTAGTATAGGACTCCATATGACCCAGTACTTC.

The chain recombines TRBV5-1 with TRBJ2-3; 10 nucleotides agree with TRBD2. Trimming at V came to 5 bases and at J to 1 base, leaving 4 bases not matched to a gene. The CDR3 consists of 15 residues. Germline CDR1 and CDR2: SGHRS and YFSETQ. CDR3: CASSFLAGGTDTQYF. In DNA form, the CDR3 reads TGCGCCAGCAGTTTTCTAGCGGGGGGCACAGATACGCAGTATTTT.

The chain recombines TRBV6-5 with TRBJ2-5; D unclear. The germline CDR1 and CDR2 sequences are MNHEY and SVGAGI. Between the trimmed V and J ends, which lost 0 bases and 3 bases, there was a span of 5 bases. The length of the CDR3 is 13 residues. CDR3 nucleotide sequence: TGTGCCAGCAGTTACTCGGCAGAAGAGACCCAGTACTTC. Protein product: CASSYSAEETQYF.

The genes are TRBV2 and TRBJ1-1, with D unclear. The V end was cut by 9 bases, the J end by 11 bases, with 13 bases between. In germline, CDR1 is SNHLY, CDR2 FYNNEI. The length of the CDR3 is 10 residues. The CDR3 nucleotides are TGTGCCAGGGGCTCAGGCTCGGCTTTCTTT. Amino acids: CARGSGSAFF.